Listed below are T cell receptor beta chains from one sample, sequenced in a study of persistence of HIV-infected CD4 T cells. Sequencing used immunoSEQ multiplex PCR; TCRdb keeps in-frame clones, though not all of them. The profile covers about 50,000 clones, with about 80% appearing a single time and around 3% taken by the ten largest. These receptors lack a known antigen. The source material was CD4+ T cells sorted from PBMCs after roughly 20-hour stimulation, sampled from a patient who received antiretroviral therapy. These receptors all stem from an adult man with HIV who was CMV-seropositive. CDR3s include the opening cysteine and the closing phenylalanine or tryptophan. Fields, in order: J gene, D gene, clone size, V gene, CDR3 DNA, CDR3 protein. The D gene is left open where the match is weak. Size values are once, few and many counts, or a class for expanded clones, and some rows have none.

TRBJ2-2 | NA | NA | TRBV21-1 | TGTGCCAGCGGCAAGGCCCCTGTGAGCACCGGGGAGCTGTTTTTT | CASGKAPVSTGELFF
TRBJ1-2 | NA | few | TRBV7-3 | TGTGCCAGCAGCCGGTATGGCTACACCTTC | CASSRYGYTF
TRBJ1-1 | NA | NA | TRBV6-6 | TGTGCCAGCAGTTACTCGTTGGGGGGCACGGGTCCAGCTTTCTTT | CASSYSLGGTGPAFF
TRBJ1-2 | NA | NA | TRBV14 | TGTGCCAGCAGCCAAGTTGGTAGGGTCGGAGGGTATGGCTACACCTTC | CASSQVGRVGGYGYTF
TRBJ1-2 | TRBD1 | NA | TRBV30 | TGTGCCTGGAGTGTAGGGGACAGACCTACTTATGGCTACACCTTC | CAWSVGDRPTYGYTF
TRBJ1-1 | NA | NA | TRBV7-8 | TGTGCCAGCGGGGGTAGACAAACTGAAGCTTTCTTT | CASGGRQTEAFF
TRBJ2-4 | TRBD2 | NA | TRBV9 | TGTGCCAGCAGCGTAGAGTCGGGAGGGGCCAAAAACATTCAGTACTTC | CASSVESGGAKNIQYF
TRBJ2-3 | NA | NA | TRBV6-2/TRBV6-3 | TGTGCCAGCAGTTACATGGCCCACACAGATACGCAGTATTTT | CASSYMAHTDTQYF
TRBJ2-3 | TRBD2 | NA | TRBV24-1 | TGTGCCACCAGTGATCGTTACAGCGGGGGCACCACAGATACGCAGTATTTT | CATSDRYSGGTTDTQYF
TRBJ1-6 | NA | NA | TRBV29-1 | TGCAGCGTTCAAACACAGACGGGCGTTAATTCACCCCTCCACTTT | CSVQTQTGVNSPLHF
TRBJ1-2 | TRBD1 | NA | TRBV7-2 | TGTGCCAGCAGCCGGGGACAGGCAATCTATGGCTACACCTTC | CASSRGQAIYGYTF